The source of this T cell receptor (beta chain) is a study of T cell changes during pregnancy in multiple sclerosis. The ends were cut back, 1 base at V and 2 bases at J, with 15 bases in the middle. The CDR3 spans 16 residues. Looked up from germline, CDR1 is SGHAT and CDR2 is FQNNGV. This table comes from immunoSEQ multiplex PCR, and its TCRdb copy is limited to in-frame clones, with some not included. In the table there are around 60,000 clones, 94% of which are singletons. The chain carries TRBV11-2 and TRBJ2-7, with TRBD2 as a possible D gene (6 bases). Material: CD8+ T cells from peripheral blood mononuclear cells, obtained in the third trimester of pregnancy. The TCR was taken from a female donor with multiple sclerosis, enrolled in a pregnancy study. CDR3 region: CASSLVAGGTAYEQYF. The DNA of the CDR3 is TGTGCCAGCAGCTTAGTAGCCGGCGGGACGGCCTACGAGCAGTACTTC.